This T cell receptor beta chain was captured in a study of response to subunit inactivated influenza vaccine. This clonotype was seen a handful of times. Each CDR3 protein is one row after TCRdb ran MiXCR on the RT-PCR reads. The table lists about 540,000 distinct CDR3 sequences, 20% to 25% of them singletons. A further study also used this sample, focusing on T cells expressing NK-cell markers. From that paper: UMI-tagged 5'RACE template switching yielded the TCR beta cDNA. The study drew TCR beta repertoires from sorted CD3+CD56+NKG2C+, CD3+CD56+NKG2C- and CD3+CD56-NKG2C+ T cells. Of eight sequenced donors, seven were HCMV-seropositive and one HCMV-seronegative. Of the CD8+ T cells in about 6 donors, 1.0-7.0% belonged to dominant NKG2C+ clonotypes. These clonotypes additionally ranked first within the CD3+CD56-NKG2C+ fraction of four donors.

The receptor was derived from a man between 45 and 60 years old who received an inactivated influenza vaccine. The sequencing used CD4+ T cells sorted from PBMCs, collected approximately 12 days after vaccination.

The CDR3 loop is CATSRDPGSSYEQYF. The CDR3 nucleotides are TGTGCCACCAGCAGAGATCCGGGCAGTTCCTACGAGCAGTACTTC. The V and J genes are TRBV15 and TRBJ2-7; no definite D call. The CDR3 covers 15 residues. V shed 0 bases and J shed 1 base, with 10 bases lying between them. Germline lookup yields CDR1 LNHNV and CDR2 YYDKDF (reference sequence). Drawing the rest from reference TRBV15 and TRBJ2-7, the complete variable domain is DAMVIQNPRYQVTQFGKPVTLSCSQTLNHNVMYWYQQKSSQAPKLLFHYYDKDFNNEADTPDNFQSRRPNTSFCFLDIRSPGLGDTAMYLCATSRDPGSSYEQYFGPGTRLTVT.